These 13 T cell receptor beta chains share one sample of origin, sequenced in a study of type 1 regulatory T cells. TCRdb re-called the reads with MiXCR, one entry per CDR3 protein. The sample records over 55,000 distinct CDR3 sequences, approximately 50% being singletons. These TCRs' antigens remain unknown. The sample consisted of cultured non-Tr1 T cells, either the whole culture or a sorted T cell fraction (not recorded which). These receptors were collected from a human donor in good health.

The chain combines TRBV9 with TRBJ1-1; D is possibly TRBD1 (5 bases). V lost 0 bases and J 8 bases, leaving 14 bases between the germline ends. The length of the CDR3 is 14 residues. CDR1 SGDLS and CDR2 YYNGEE come from the germline V gene. The CDR3 protein is CASSVGGGATEAFF. The DNA of the CDR3 is TGTGCCAGCAGCGTAGGGGGGGGTGCCACCGAAGCTTTCTTT.

V gene TRBV7-2 combines with J gene TRBJ2-2; D is unresolved. Germline lookup yields CDR1 SGHTA and CDR2 FQGNSA. This CDR3 comprises 13 residues. The V end lost 5 bases, the J end lost 5 bases, and 9 bases lay between the germline ends. CDR3 amino acids: CASSRLRTGELFF. The CDR3 nucleotides read TGTGCCAGCAGCCGCTTGAGAACCGGGGAGCTGTTTTTT.

This clonotype has just a few counts. The gene calls are TRBV28 and TRBJ1-1, with a weak D call TRBD1 (5 bases). The CDR3 length is 14 residues. Germline V CDR1 and CDR2: MDHEN, SYDVKM. V was clipped by 2 bases and J by 2 bases, with 9 bases between them. In DNA form, the CDR3 reads TGTGCCAGCAGTTTACCCGACAGAAACACTGAAGCTTTCTTT. Encoded protein: CASSLPDRNTEAFF.

V gene TRBV7-2 combines with J gene TRBJ2-7, with a possible D match to TRBD2 (6 bases). V lost 5 bases, J lost 2 bases, and 16 bases lay in between. Germline V gene data show CDR1 as SGHTA and CDR2 as FQGNSA. The length of the CDR3 is 15 residues. The CDR3 here is CASSPGTAGPYEQYF. CDR3 nucleotide sequence: TGTGCCAGCAGCCCAGGGACTGCGGGCCCCTACGAGCAGTACTTC.

The rearrangement links TRBV15 to TRBJ1-2; a possible D gene is TRBD1 (6 bases). Germline values: CDR1 LNHNV, CDR2 YYDKDF (reference sequence). Trimming pared 1 base from V and 6 bases from J, leaving 9 bases between. The CDR3 consists of 13 residues. The CDR3 DNA is TGTGCCACCAGCAGAGGGACAGCTAATGGCTACACCTTC. Translation: CATSRGTANGYTF. The full variable domain, rest sourced from reference TRBV15 and TRBJ1-2, is DAMVIQNPRYQVTQFGKPVTLSCSQTLNHNVMYWYQQKSSQAPKLLFHYYDKDFNNEADTPDNFQSRRPNTSFCFLDIRSPGLGDTAMYLCATSRGTANGYTFGSGTRLTVV.

The chain recombines TRBV18 with TRBJ2-3; D perhaps matches TRBD1 (5 bases). This CDR3 region has 15 residues. Germline assignment: CDR1 KGHSH and CDR2 LQKENI. Trimming took off 3 bases at V and 0 bases at J, with 10 bases between the two ends. CDR3 bases: TGTGCCAGCTCACCCGTGACAGAAAGCACAGATACGCAGTATTTT. Translating gives CASSPVTESTDTQYF.

This chain joins TRBV20-1 and TRBJ1-5; a weak D match, TRBD1 (5 bases). V lost 4 bases, J lost 3 bases, and 13 bases lay in between. Germline CDR1 reads DFQATT; CDR2 reads SNEGSKA (reference sequence). The CDR3 has 14 amino acids. The DNA for the CDR3 is TGCAGTGCTACCCCGACAGATCCCAATCAGCCCCAGCATTTT. Translating gives CSATPTDPNQPQHF.

This clonotype showed up just a few times. The rearrangement joins TRBV18 to TRBJ2-7; 11 bases are shared with TRBD1. The germline gives CDR1 KGHSH, CDR2 LQKENI. The V segment lost 2 bases and the J segment 4 bases; nucleotides outside the gene matches: 1. This CDR3 spans 14 amino acids. CDR3 loop: CASSPGTGGYEQYF. The CDR3, as DNA: TGTGCCAGCTCACCAGGGACAGGGGGGTACGAGCAGTACTTC.

This clonotype has a handful of counts. The chain is built from TRBV5-1 and TRBJ2-1; TRBD2 agrees at 14 bases. The germline CDR1 and CDR2 sequences are SGHRS and YFSETQ. The CDR3 spans 18 residues. With V trimmed by 4 bases and J by 1 base, 7 bases remained unmatched. The CDR3 DNA reads as TGCGCCAGCAGCCTGGGACTAGCGGGAGTCGGATCCTACAATGAGCAGTTCTTC. It yields the protein CASSLGLAGVGSYNEQFF.

The V and J genes are TRBV7-2 and TRBJ2-1; D not resolved. V was trimmed by 5 bases and J by 4 bases, leaving 9 bases between them. The CDR3 spans 13 residues. From germline, CDR1 is SGHTA and CDR2 FQGNSA. DNA for the CDR3: TGTGCCAGCAGCCCGCACCGGTACAATGAGCAGTTCTTC. The encoded protein is CASSPHRYNEQFF.

J is TRBJ2-1 and V is TRBV12-3 or TRBV12-4, with D tentatively TRBD1 (6 bases). The CDR3 has 12 amino acids. V lost 2 bases and J 14 bases, leaving 13 bases between the germline ends. The CDR3 DNA sequence: TGTGCCAGCAGTTTACCAGGGGCCCGCGAGTTCTTC. Translating it yields CASSLPGAREFF.

V gene TRBV14 combines with J gene TRBJ1-2, with D unclear. Trimming stripped 1 base from V and 6 bases from J, with 18 bases between. This CDR3 is built from 16 residues. Looked up from germline, CDR1 is SGHDN and CDR2 is FVKESK. The CDR3 sequence is CASSQVSGLSRNGYTF. The CDR3 DNA follows: TGTGCCAGCAGCCAAGTCTCGGGCCTCTCCCGGAATGGCTACACCTTC. Based on the CDR3 plus reference TRBV14 and TRBJ1-2, the full variable domain is EAGVTQFPSHSVIEKGQTVTLRCDPISGHDNLYWYRRVMGKEIKFLLHFVKESKQDESGMPNNRFLAERTGGTYSTLKVQPAELEDSGVYFCASSQVSGLSRNGYTFGSGTRLTVV.

The rearrangement links TRBV5-1 to TRBJ2-7; 7 bases match TRBD1. Germline CDR1 reads SGHRS; CDR2 reads YFSETQ. V shed 0 bases, J shed 2 bases, and the junction held 17 bases outside the gene matches. This CDR3 contains 19 residues. The CDR3 coding sequence is TGCGCCAGCAGCTTGGGGCGCCTTGTATCAGACAGGGATACCTACGAGCAGTACTTC. It is translated as CASSLGRLVSDRDTYEQYF.